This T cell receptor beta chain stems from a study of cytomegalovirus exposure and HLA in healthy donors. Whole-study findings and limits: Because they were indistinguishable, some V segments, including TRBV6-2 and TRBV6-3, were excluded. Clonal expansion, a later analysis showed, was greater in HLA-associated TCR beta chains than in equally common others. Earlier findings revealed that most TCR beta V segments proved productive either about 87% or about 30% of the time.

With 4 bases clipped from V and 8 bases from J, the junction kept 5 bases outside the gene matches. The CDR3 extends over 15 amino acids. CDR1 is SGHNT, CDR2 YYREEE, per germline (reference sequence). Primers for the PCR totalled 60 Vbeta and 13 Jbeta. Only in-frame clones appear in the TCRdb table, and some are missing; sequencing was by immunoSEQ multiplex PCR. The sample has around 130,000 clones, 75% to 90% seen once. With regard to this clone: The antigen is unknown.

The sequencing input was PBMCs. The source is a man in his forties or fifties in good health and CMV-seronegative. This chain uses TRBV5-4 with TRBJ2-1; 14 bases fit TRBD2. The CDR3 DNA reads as TGTGCCAGCAGCGGGGGACTAGCGGGAGTCCATGAGCAGTTCTTC. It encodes CASSGGLAGVHEQFF.